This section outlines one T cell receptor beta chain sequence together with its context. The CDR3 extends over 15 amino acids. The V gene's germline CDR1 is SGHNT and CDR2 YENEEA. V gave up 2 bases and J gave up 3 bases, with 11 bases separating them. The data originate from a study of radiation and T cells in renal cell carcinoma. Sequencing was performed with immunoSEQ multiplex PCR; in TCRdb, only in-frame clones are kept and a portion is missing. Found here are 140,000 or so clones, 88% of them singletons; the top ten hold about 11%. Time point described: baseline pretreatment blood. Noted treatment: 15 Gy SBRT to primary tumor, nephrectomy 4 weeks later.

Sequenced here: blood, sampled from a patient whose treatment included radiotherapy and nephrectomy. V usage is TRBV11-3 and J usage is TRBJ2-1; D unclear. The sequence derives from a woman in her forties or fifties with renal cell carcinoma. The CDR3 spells CASSLRPDLYNEQFF. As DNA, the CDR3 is TGTGCCAGCAGCTTAAGGCCAGACCTCTACAATGAGCAGTTCTTC.